The rows below give T cell receptor beta chains drawn from one sample of a study of T cell responses to AZD1222 COVID-19 vaccine. The method was immunoSEQ multiplex PCR; TCRdb's version includes in-frame clones alone and lacks a portion of them. The repertoire includes around 87,000 clones, 80% to 90% of them detected once, and roughly 2.4% sits in the top ten. The input for sequencing was peripheral blood, taken 28 days after the second AZD1222 dose. The receptors were sampled from an adult who received the AZD1222 COVID-19 vaccine. Both conserved end residues are trimmed from each CDR3. Where a row states a size, it is once, few, many or the class of an expanded clone; other rows omit it.

V gene	J gene	clone size	CDR3 protein
TRBV13	TRBJ2-7	.	ASSTGTSGSGSEQY
TRBV3-1/TRBV3-2	TRBJ1-5	few	ASSYGTDYNQPQH
TRBV30	TRBJ2-2	.	AWSVGGVYTGELF
TRBV19	TRBJ2-7	few	ASSIGGGGSSYEQY
TRBV3-1/TRBV3-2	TRBJ1-1	.	ASSQGSNTEAF
TRBV13	TRBJ2-2	.	ASSLDTGELF
TRBV29-1	TRBJ1-1	.	SVAPGTSNTEAF
TRBV29-1	TRBJ1-1	.	SARRQGAGTEAF
TRBV4-1	TRBJ2-3	.	ASSQDWPRTLAYTQY
TRBV15	TRBJ1-5	.	ATSRGQISNQPQH
TRBV20-1	TRBJ1-1	.	SARGITEAF